This entry lists 10 T cell receptor beta chains sequenced from one sample in a study of response to subunit inactivated influenza vaccine. Using its own MiXCR run on the RT-PCR reads, TCRdb lists one record per CDR3 protein. The sample consists of hundreds of thousands of distinct CDR3 sequences, 14% of them appearing once. The source material was PBMCs from blood, sampled 14 to 15 days before vaccination. These receptors were taken from a man aged 50-59 years who received an inactivated influenza vaccine.

The V call is TRBV12-3 or TRBV12-4, the J call TRBJ2-2, with 8 positions matching TRBD2. The V and J ends lost 6 bases and 7 bases, in that order; junction bases with no gene match: 10. CDR3 length equals 15 residues. CDR3: CASSRQSGGGGELFF. In nucleotides, the CDR3 is TGTGCCAGCAGCCGTCAATCCGGGGGGGGCGGGGAGCTGTTTTTT.

V and J are TRBV20-1 and TRBJ1-4; no clear D gene. This CDR3 is built from 14 residues. The germline CDR1 and CDR2 sequences are DFQATT and SNEGSKA (reference sequence). Trimming left V 5 bases short and J 10 bases short, with 20 bases between. This CDR3 is CSAPPESRIGKLFF. The CDR3 DNA sequence: TGCAGTGCTCCCCCCGAGTCGAGGATAGGAAAACTGTTTTTT.

The chain combines TRBV20-1 with TRBJ2-7, with 8 bases aligning to TRBD2. J was trimmed by 5 bases and V by 6 bases; bases with no gene match: 3. Germline values: CDR1 DFQATT, CDR2 SNEGSKA (reference sequence). The CDR3 is 11 residues long. For the CDR3, the DNA is TGCAGTGCCACGGGACTAGACGAGCAGTACTTC. This encodes CSATGLDEQYF.

This clonotype has just a few counts. The genes are TRBV20-1 and TRBJ2-2, with TRBD1 as a possible D gene (5 bases). CDR3 length equals 12 residues. Germline lookup yields CDR1 DFQATT and CDR2 SNEGSKA (reference sequence). V was trimmed by 6 bases and J by 4 bases, leaving 9 bases between them. The CDR3 is CSARVPTGELFF. CDR3 DNA: TGCAGTGCCAGGGTTCCCACCGGGGAGCTGTTTTTT.

Only a few counts were recorded for this clonotype. One end of the junction varies from germline; a read error may be responsible. V gene TRBV20-1 combines with J gene TRBJ2-2; 10 bases fit TRBD1. This CDR3 has 16 residues. Germline CDR1 is DFQATT and CDR2 is SNEGSKA (reference sequence). The CDR3 DNA sequence: TGCAGTGCTGGAGACCCGGGACAGGGGAAGGCCGGGGAGCTGTTTTTT. This gives the protein CSAGDPGQGKAGELFF.

The chain has TRBV25-1 and TRBJ2-1; the D call may be TRBD1 or TRBD2 (7 bases each). V was clipped by 6 bases and J by 7 bases, with 19 bases between them. Germline assignment: CDR1 MGHDK and CDR2 SYGVNS. This CDR3 contains 15 residues. CDR3 region: CASSPGGAVRNEQFF. CDR3 nucleotides: TGTGCCAGCAGCCCAGGGGGGGCCGTGCGAAATGAGCAGTTCTTC.

The chain links TRBV14 to TRBJ1-1; 7 positions match TRBD1. Germline V gene sequence: CDR1 SGHDN, CDR2 FVKESK. Trimming at V came to 0 bases and at J to 7 bases, leaving 2 bases not matched to a gene. The CDR3 is 13 amino acids. The CDR3 region is CASSQEYRGEAFF. The CDR3 coding sequence is TGTGCCAGCAGCCAAGAATACAGGGGTGAAGCTTTCTTT.

This rearrangement joins TRBV7-2 to TRBJ2-7, with a possible D match to TRBD2 (6 bases). V gave up 4 bases and J gave up 3 bases, with 13 bases separating them. The CDR3 totals 14 residues. The V gene's germline CDR1 is SGHTA and CDR2 FQGNSA. CDR3 protein: CASSSVGGYYEQYF. The CDR3 nucleotides are TGTGCCAGCAGCTCAGTGGGGGGTTACTACGAGCAGTACTTC.

This clonotype came up a few times. This rearrangement joins TRBV6-2 or TRBV6-3 to TRBJ2-1; TRBD1 matches at 8 bases. CDR1 MNHEY and CDR2 SVGEGT come from the germline V gene. Trimming at V came to 5 bases and at J to 10 bases, leaving 4 bases not matched to a gene. The CDR3 has 12 amino acids. DNA for the CDR3: TGTGCCAGCAGTCCGACAGGGGTCGAGCAGTTCTTC. Its protein is CASSPTGVEQFF.

This clonotype appeared a few times. The chain has TRBV4-1 and TRBJ1-2, with TRBD1 as a possible D gene (5 bases). Germline CDR1 and CDR2: MGHRA and YSYEKL. With 0 bases removed from V and 3 bases from J, the gap between germline ends came to 11 bases. The CDR3 runs to 15 residues. The CDR3 sequence is CASSQDPGTDYGYTF. Here the CDR3 DNA reads TGCGCCAGCAGCCAAGATCCTGGGACTGACTATGGCTACACCTTC.